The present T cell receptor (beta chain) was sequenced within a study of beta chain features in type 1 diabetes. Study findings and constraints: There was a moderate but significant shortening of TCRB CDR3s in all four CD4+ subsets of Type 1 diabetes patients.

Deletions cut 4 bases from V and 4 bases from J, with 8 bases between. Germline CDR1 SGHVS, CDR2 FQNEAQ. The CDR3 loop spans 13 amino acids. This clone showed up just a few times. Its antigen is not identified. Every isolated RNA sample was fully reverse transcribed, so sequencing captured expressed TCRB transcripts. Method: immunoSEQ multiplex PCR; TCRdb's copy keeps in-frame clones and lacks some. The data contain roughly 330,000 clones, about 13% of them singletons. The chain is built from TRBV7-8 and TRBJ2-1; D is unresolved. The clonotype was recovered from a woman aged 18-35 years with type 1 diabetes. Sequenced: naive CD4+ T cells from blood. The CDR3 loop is CASSWAEYNEQFF. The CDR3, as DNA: TGTGCCAGCAGCTGGGCTGAATACAATGAGCAGTTCTTC.